Described below is a single T cell receptor beta chain sequence and its context. CDR1 is SGHAT and CDR2 is FQNNGV in the germline V gene. V shed 1 base and J 2 bases; nucleotides not matched to a gene: 8. The CDR3 runs 18 residues. Ages ranged from roughly 18 to 100 years, with residence in around 24 US areas. In the source study's methods: For nucleated cells, counts were estimated from reference gene primer amplification. Data came from immunoSEQ multiplex PCR; TCRdb stores just in-frame clones and leaves some out. V, J and clone size are taken as reported in that table, and D and trimming were inferred from the DNA itself. The sample lists about 350,000 clones; roughly 90% were seen once. The data derive from a study of blood T cell repertoires in COVID-19.

Sequenced input: PBMCs or T cells enriched from blood (not recorded which). The chain joins TRBV11-2 to TRBJ2-5; 12 bases are shared with TRBD2. This sequence was found in a woman between 25 and 40 years old who had been exposed to COVID-19. The CDR3 region has the DNA TGTGCCAGCAGCTTAGGACTAGCGGGAGTCGGGTCGCAAGAGACCCAGTACTTC. Its protein product is CASSLGLAGVGSQETQYF. Looking up the rest from reference TRBV11-2 and TRBJ2-5 gives the full variable domain: EAGVAQSPRYKIIEKRQSVAFWCNPISGHATLYWYQQILGQGPKLLIQFQNNGVVDDSQLPKDRFSAERLKGVDSTLKIQPAKLEDSAVYLCASSLGLAGVGSQETQYFGPGTRLLVL.